This T cell receptor beta chain was observed in a study of CD8+CD57+ T cells in acquired aplastic anemia. This CDR3 spans 15 amino acids. The germline CDR1 and CDR2 sequences are SGHRS and YFSETQ. Trimming took 4 bases from V and 2 from J; bases not matched to a gene: 3. Genomic DNA, serving as template, underwent TCR beta VDJ and CDR3 profiling. TCRdb independently ran MiXCR on the reads; one entry per CDR3 protein. The table includes around 180,000 distinct CDR3 sequences, less than 65% detected once. Sequenced: sorted CD4+, CD8+, or CD8+CD57+ T cells (not recorded which) from PBMCs. This receptor was obtained from a human donor with severe aplastic anemia or a healthy control (not recorded which). V is TRBV5-1 and J is TRBJ1-1, with TRBD1 identical over 12 bases. CDR3 bases: TGCGCCAGCAGCGGAGGGACAGGGGGCAACACTGAAGCTTTCTTT. Protein sequence: CASSGGTGGNTEAFF.